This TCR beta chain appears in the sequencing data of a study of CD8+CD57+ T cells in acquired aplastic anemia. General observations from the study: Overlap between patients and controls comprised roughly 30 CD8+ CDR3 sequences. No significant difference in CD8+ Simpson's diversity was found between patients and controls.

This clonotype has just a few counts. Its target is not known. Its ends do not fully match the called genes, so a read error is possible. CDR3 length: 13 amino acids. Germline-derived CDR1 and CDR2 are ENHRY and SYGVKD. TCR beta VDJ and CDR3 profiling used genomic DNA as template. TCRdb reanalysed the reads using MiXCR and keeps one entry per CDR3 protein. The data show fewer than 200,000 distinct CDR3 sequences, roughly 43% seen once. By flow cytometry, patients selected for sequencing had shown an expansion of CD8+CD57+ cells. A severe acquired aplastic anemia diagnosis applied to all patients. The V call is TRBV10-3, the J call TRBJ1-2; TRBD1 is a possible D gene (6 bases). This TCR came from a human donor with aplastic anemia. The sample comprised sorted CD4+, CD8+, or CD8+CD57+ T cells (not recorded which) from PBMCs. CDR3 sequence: CAIIEDSSYGYTF. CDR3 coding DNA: TGTGCCATCATTGAGGACAGCTCCTATGGCTACACCTTC.